This T cell receptor beta chain was sequenced for a study of blood T cell repertoires in COVID-19. The CDR3 length is 17 residues. Trimming took 1 base from V and 6 from J, leaving 20 bases between them. Germline CDR1 is SGHVS and CDR2 is FNYEAQ. The protocol was immunoSEQ multiplex PCR, while the TCRdb copy is restricted to in-frame clones and leaves out a portion. The data contain under 200,000 clones, around 87% of them singletons. J is TRBJ2-3 and V is TRBV7-6; tentative D call: TRBD2 (5 bases). This clonotype was obtained from an older woman with COVID-19, enrolled during active disease. Sequencing was performed on peripheral blood. The CDR3 coding sequence is TGTGCCAGCAGCTTAGTAGTACTAGAACTTTCAACGGATACGCAGTATTTT. Protein product: CASSLVVLELSTDTQYF. Drawing the rest from reference TRBV7-6 and TRBJ2-3, the complete variable domain is GAGVSQSPRYKVTKRGQDVALRCDPISGHVSLYWYRQALGQGPEFLTYFNYEAQQDKSGLPNDRFSAERPEGSISTLTIQRTEQRDSAMYRCASSLVVLELSTDTQYFGPGTRLTVL.